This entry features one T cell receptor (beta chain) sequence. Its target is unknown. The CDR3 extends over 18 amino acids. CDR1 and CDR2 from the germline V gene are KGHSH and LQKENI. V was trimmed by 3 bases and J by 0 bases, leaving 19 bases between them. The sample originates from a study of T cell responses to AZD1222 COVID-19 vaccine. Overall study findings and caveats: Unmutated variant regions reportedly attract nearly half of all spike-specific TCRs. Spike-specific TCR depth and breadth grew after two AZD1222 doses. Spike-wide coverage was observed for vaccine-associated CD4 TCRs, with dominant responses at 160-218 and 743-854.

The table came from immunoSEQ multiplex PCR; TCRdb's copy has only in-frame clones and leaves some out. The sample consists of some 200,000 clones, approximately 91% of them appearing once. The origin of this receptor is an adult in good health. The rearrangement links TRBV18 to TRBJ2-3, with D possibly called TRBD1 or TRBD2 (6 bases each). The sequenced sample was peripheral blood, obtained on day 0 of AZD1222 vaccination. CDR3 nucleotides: TGTGCCAGCTCACCGTTAGCCCCCGGGGGCAGTAGCACAGATACGCAGTATTTT. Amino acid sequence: CASSPLAPGGSSTDTQYF.